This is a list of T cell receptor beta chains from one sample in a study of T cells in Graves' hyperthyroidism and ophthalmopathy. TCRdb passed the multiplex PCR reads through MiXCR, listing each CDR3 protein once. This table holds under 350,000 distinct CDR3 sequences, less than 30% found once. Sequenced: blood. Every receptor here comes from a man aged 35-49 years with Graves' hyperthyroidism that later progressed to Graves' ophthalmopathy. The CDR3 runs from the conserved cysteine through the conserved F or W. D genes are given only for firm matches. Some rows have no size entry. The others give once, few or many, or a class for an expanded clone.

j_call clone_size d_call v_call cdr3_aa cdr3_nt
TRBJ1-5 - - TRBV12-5 CASGLVFPLQPQHF TGTGCTAGTGGTTTGGTATTCCCGCTCCAGCCCCAGCATTTT
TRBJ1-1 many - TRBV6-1 CASSMGRSTEAFF TGTGCCAGCAGCATGGGCAGGAGCACTGAAGCTTTCTTT
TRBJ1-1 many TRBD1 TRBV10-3 CAISEPGQAVETFF TGTGCCATCAGTGAACCGGGACAGGCGGTTGAGACTTTCTTT
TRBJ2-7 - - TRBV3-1 CASSQAYASYEQYF TGTGCCAGCAGCCAAGCATACGCCTCCTACGAGCAGTACTTC
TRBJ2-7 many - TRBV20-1 CSARDQGSEQYF TGCAGTGCTAGAGATCAAGGCAGCGAGCAGTACTTC
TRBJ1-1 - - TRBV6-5 CASSYSTRRLNTEAFF TGTGCCAGCAGTTACTCGACACGGAGATTGAACACTGAAGCTTTCTTT
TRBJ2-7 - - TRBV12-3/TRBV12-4 CASSSDTGEQYF TGTGCCAGCAGTTCGGACACGGGTGAGCAGTACTTC
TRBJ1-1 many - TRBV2 CASSYNGGRPEAFF TGTGCCAGCAGTTACAACGGGGGTAGGCCTGAAGCTTTCTTT
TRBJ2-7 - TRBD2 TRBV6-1 CASSATGTSWYEQYF TGTGCCAGCAGTGCTACCGGGACTAGCTGGTACGAGCAGTACTTC
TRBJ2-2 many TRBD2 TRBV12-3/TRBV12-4 CASRIPSGRASNTGELFF TGTGCCAGCAGAATCCCCAGCGGGAGGGCCTCGAACACCGGGGAGCTGTTTTTT
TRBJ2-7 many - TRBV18 CASSRATSFGYEQYF TGTGCCAGCTCACGCGCCACTAGTTTTGGCTACGAGCAGTACTTC
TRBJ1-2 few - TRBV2 CASRPTAFYGYTF TGTGCCAGCAGACCAACAGCCTTCTATGGCTACACCTTC
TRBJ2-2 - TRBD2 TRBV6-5 CASSYSRLAVTGELFF TGTGCCAGCAGTTACTCTCGACTAGCCGTCACCGGGGAGCTGTTTTTT
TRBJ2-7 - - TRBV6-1 CASTLTHPLGEQYF TGTGCCAGCACCCTGACACACCCCCTGGGCGAGCAGTACTTC
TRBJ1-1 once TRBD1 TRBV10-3 CAISAVDRAGTTEAFF TGTGCCATCAGTGCCGTGGACAGGGCGGGGACCACTGAAGCTTTCTTT
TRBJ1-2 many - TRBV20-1 CSANLNYGYTF TGCAGTGCAAACTTGAACTATGGCTACACCTTC
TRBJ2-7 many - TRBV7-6 CASSSGPGHGSSYEQYF TGTGCCAGCAGCTCCGGACCGGGACATGGATCCTCCTACGAGCAGTACTTC
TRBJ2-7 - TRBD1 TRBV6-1 CATGTASYEQYF TGTGCCACCGGGACAGCCTCCTACGAGCAGTACTTC
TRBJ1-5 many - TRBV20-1 CSARAVSLGNQPQHF TGCAGTGCTAGAGCGGTCAGTTTGGGCAATCAGCCCCAGCATTTT
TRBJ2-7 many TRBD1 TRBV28 CASSSNPGTGSYEQYF TGTGCCAGCAGTTCCAATCCCGGGACAGGCTCCTACGAGCAGTACTTC
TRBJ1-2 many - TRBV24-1 CATSEPTENYGYTF TGTGCCACCAGTGAACCGACAGAGAACTATGGCTACACCTTC
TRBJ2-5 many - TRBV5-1 CASATKTEETQYF TGCGCCAGCGCTACAAAGACGGAAGAGACCCAGTACTTC
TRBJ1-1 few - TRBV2 CASSGERAQAFF TGTGCCAGCAGTGGGGAGCGGGCCCAAGCTTTCTTT
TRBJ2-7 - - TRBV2 CASTRRGEQYF TGTGCCAGCACCCGGAGGGGGGAGCAGTACTTC
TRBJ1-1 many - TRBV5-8 CASSLVVRRSTEAFF TGTGCCAGCAGCTTGGTGGTCAGGAGGTCCACTGAAGCTTTCTTT
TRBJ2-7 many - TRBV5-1 CASSLRPSENYEQYF TGCGCCAGCAGCTTGCGACCTAGCGAGAACTACGAGCAGTACTTC
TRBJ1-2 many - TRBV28 CASSFPIFNGYTF TGTGCCAGCAGTTTCCCCATTTTCAACGGCTACACCTTC
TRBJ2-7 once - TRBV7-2 CASSPLLGGAYEQYF TGTGCCAGCAGCCCCTTGTTGGGAGGAGCCTACGAGCAGTACTTC
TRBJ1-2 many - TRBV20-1 CSEYLGPIYGYTF TGCAGTGAATACTTGGGGCCCATCTATGGCTACACCTTC
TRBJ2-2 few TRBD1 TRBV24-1 CATRDRASTGELFF TGTGCCACCCGGGACAGGGCGTCCACCGGGGAGCTGTTTTTT
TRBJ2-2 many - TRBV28 CASRTRVDTGELFF TGTGCCAGCAGGACGCGGGTAGACACCGGGGAGCTGTTTTTT
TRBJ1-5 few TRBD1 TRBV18 CASSPGTGANQPQHF TGTGCCAGCTCACCCGGGACAGGGGCGAATCAGCCCCAGCATTTT
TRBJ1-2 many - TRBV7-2 CASSLGFSGTLGYGYTF TGTGCCAGCAGCTTAGGATTCTCAGGAACCTTGGGTTATGGCTACACCTTC
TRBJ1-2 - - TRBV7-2 CASSPAGAGYTF TGTGCCAGCAGCCCTGCGGGAGCAGGCTACACCTTC
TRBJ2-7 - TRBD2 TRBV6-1 CASKRDFPEQYF TGTGCCAGCAAGCGGGACTTCCCCGAGCAGTACTTC
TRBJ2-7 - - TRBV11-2 CASSLGGGLPYEQYF TGTGCCAGCAGCTTAGGAGGGGGTCTTCCCTACGAGCAGTACTTC
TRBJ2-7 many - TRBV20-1 CSARDPSAFYEQYF TGCAGTGCTAGAGATCCAAGCGCCTTCTACGAGCAGTACTTC
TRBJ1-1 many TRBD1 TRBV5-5 CASRPTGTTEAFF TGTGCCAGCAGGCCGACAGGGACCACTGAAGCTTTCTTT
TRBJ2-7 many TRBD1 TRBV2 CASPPGQGREQYF TGTGCCAGCCCTCCGGGACAGGGGAGGGAGCAGTACTTC
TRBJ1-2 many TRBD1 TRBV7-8 CASSLLDRAYGYTF TGTGCCAGCAGCTTATTAGACAGGGCCTATGGCTACACCTTC
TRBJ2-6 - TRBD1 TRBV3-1 CASSPRTGPGANVLTF TGTGCCAGCAGCCCCCGGACAGGTCCCGGGGCCAACGTCCTGACTTTC
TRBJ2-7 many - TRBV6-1 CASSSFGVSYEQYF TGTGCCAGCAGCTCCTTTGGGGTCTCCTACGAGCAGTACTTC
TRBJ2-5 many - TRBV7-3 CASSPGGGRETQYF TGTGCCAGCAGCCCGGGGGGCGGGAGAGAGACCCAGTACTTC
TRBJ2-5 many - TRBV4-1 CASSQERQVMGQETQYF TGCGCCAGCAGCCAAGAGCGACAGGTGATGGGGCAAGAGACCCAGTACTTC
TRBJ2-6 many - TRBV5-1 CASSLAHSGANVLTF TGCGCCAGCAGCTTGGCCCACTCTGGGGCCAACGTCCTGACTTTC
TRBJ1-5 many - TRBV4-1 CASSQEWYSNQPQHF TGCGCCAGCAGCCAAGAATGGTATAGCAATCAGCCCCAGCATTTT
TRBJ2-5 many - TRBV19 CASSSFLRETQYF TGTGCCAGTAGTTCCTTTTTGCGAGAGACCCAGTACTTC
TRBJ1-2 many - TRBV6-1 CASSGPGYGYTF TGTGCCAGCAGTGGGCCCGGCTATGGCTACACCTTC
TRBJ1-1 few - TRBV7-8 CASSLESENTEAFF TGTGCCAGCAGCTTAGAAAGCGAGAACACTGAAGCTTTCTTT
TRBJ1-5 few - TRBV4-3 CASSLSYAGSNQPQHF TGCGCCAGCAGCCTCTCTTACGCGGGGAGCAATCAGCCCCAGCATTTT
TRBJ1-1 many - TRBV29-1 CSVSGGDTEAFF TGCAGCGTTTCAGGAGGAGACACTGAAGCTTTCTTT
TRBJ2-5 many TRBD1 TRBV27 CASRTGTGEETQYF TGTGCCAGCAGAACCGGGACAGGGGAAGAGACCCAGTACTTC
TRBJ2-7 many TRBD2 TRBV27 CASSFGTSGTYEQYF TGTGCCAGCAGTTTCGGGACTAGCGGTACCTACGAGCAGTACTTC
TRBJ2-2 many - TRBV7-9 CASSLESAGITGELFF TGTGCCAGCAGCTTAGAGTCGGCAGGGATCACCGGGGAGCTGTTTTTT
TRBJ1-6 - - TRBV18 CASSPGTGNSPLHF TGTGCCAGCTCACCGGGGACCGGTAATTCACCCCTCCACTTT
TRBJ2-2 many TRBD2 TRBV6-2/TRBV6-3 CASSYPAGGTNTGELFF TGTGCCAGCAGTTACCCGGCGGGAGGAACGAACACCGGGGAGCTGTTTTTT
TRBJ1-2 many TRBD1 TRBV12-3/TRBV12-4 CASSLTGGHHGYTF TGTGCCAGCAGTTTAACAGGGGGCCACCATGGCTACACCTTC
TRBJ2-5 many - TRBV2 CASRGGAVETQYF TGTGCCAGCAGGGGGGGAGCGGTGGAGACCCAGTACTTC
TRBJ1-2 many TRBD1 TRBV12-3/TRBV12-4 CASSPKGNRGDGYTF TGTGCCAGCAGTCCAAAGGGAAACAGGGGGGATGGCTACACCTTC
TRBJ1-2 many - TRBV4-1 CASSQTGHREDYGYTF TGCGCCAGCAGCCAAACAGGACACAGGGAAGACTATGGCTACACCTTC